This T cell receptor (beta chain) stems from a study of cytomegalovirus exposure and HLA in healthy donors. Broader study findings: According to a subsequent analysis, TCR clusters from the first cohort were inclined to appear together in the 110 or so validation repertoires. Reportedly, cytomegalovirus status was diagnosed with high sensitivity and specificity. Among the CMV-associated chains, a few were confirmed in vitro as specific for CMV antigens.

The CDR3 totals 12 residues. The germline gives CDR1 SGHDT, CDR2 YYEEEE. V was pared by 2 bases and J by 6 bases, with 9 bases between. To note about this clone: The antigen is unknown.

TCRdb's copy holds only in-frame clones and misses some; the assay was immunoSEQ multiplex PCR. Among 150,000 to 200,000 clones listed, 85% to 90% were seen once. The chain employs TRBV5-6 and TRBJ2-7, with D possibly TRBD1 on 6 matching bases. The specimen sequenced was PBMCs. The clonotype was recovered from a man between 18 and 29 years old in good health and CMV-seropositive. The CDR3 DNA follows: TGTGCCAGCAGCTTAAGCAGGGGCGAGCAGTACTTC. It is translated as CASSLSRGEQYF.